These T cell receptor beta chains were read from a single sample in a study of cytomegalovirus exposure and HLA in healthy donors. TCRdb's table, derived via immunoSEQ multiplex PCR, lists solely in-frame clones and lacks some. Here the sample spans 200,000 or so clones, about 88% being singletons. The material sequenced was PBMCs. The source of these receptors is a girl in the first two years of life in good health and CMV-seronegative. Each CDR3 is given with its conserved first and last residue. Each record gives: D gene, clone size, V gene, J gene, CDR3 DNA, CDR3 protein. The D gene is left open where the match is weak. Rows may omit the clone size; those that give it use once, few, many or a size class.

>-|-|TRBV6-4|TRBJ1-1
TGTGCCAGCAGTGACCCGGTTATGAACACTGAAGCTTTCTTT
CASSDPVMNTEAFF
>TRBD1|-|TRBV7-9|TRBJ2-7
TGTTCCAGCAGCTTAGATCTCCGGGACAGAGCACGCGAGCAGTACTTC
CSSSLDLRDRAREQYF
>-|-|TRBV7-9|TRBJ2-1
TGTGCCAGCAGCGGACTTAGCGGATACAATGAGCAGTTCTTC
CASSGLSGYNEQFF
>-|-|TRBV6-5|TRBJ2-2
TGTGCCAGCATGAGGTTCGCCGGGGAGCTGTTTTTT
CASMRFAGELFF
>-|-|TRBV4-1|TRBJ2-7
TGCGCCAGCAGCCAAAAACAGGCCCTTTACGAGCAGTACTTC
CASSQKQALYEQYF
>TRBD1|-|TRBV6-1|TRBJ2-7
TGTGCCAGCAGTGATCGGGGACAGGGTAGGCACGAGCAGTACTTC
CASSDRGQGRHEQYF
>-|-|TRBV7-9|TRBJ1-2
TGTTCCAGCAGCTTAGCGTTCAGCTATGGCTACACCTTC
CSSSLAFSYGYTF
>TRBD2|-|TRBV19|TRBJ2-2
TGTGCCAGTAGGAGGACTAGCTCCGGGGAGCTGTTTTTT
CASRRTSSGELFF
>TRBD1|-|TRBV4-1|TRBJ2-5
TGCGCCAGCAGCCAACCACTCACAGGGGATGGCAAGACCCAGTACTTC
CASSQPLTGDGKTQYF
>-|-|TRBV27|TRBJ2-7
TGTGCCAGCACCCCCAGAAACTCCTACGAGCAGTACTTC
CASTPRNSYEQYF
>-|-|TRBV7-9|TRBJ1-1
TGTGCCAGCAGCCACCACCGGACAGCAAACACTGAAGCTTTCTTT
CASSHHRTANTEAFF
>-|once|TRBV6-6|TRBJ2-7
TGTGCCAGCAGTTACCAGGACTACCCCTACGAGCAGTACTTC
CASSYQDYPYEQYF
>TRBD2|-|TRBV18|TRBJ2-7
TGTGCCAGCTCACAACGTACGGGAGGTTACGAGCAGTACTTC
CASSQRTGGYEQYF
>TRBD1|-|TRBV5-4|TRBJ1-4
TGTGCCACCAACGACAGGGGGAGGACTAATGAAAAACTGTTTTTT
CATNDRGRTNEKLFF
>-|-|TRBV2|TRBJ2-5
TGTGCCAGCACCGGGTCCTCCAAAGAGACCCAGTACTTC
CASTGSSKETQYF
>TRBD2|-|TRBV6-5|TRBJ2-7
TGTGCCAGCAGACCGGGGACTAGCGGGGAGTACGAGCAGTACTTC
CASRPGTSGEYEQYF
>-|-|TRBV9|TRBJ2-5
TGTGCCAGCAGCGTAGTGTCTGGGCTCGGTGTGACCCAGTACTTC
CASSVVSGLGVTQYF
>TRBD1|-|TRBV27|TRBJ1-2
TGTGCCAGCAGTTCCTTACAGGGGGCTGGCTACACCTTC
CASSSLQGAGYTF
>TRBD1|-|TRBV4-3|TRBJ2-7
TGCGCCAGCAGCCATGGCGCCTCGGACAGGGCCTACGAGCAGTACTTC
CASSHGASDRAYEQYF
>-|-|TRBV7-6|TRBJ2-5
TGTGCCAGCAGCTTAGCGGGAGCCGGCGAGACCCAGTACTTC
CASSLAGAGETQYF
>-|-|TRBV5-5|TRBJ2-7
TGTGCCAGCAGCTTGGACACAGGTACCCCCTACGAGCAGTACTTC
CASSLDTGTPYEQYF
>-|once|TRBV27|TRBJ1-2
TGTGCCAGCAGCCAGGTGGTCACCGGCTACACCTTC
CASSQVVTGYTF
>TRBD1|-|TRBV11-2|TRBJ1-2
TGTGCCAGCAGCTTAGAGTGGCAGGGGGGCGTACATGGCTACACCTTC
CASSLEWQGGVHGYTF
>-|-|TRBV7-8|TRBJ2-3
TGTGCCAGCAGCTTATATCGCGGCTTAAGCCCAGATACGCAGTATTTT
CASSLYRGLSPDTQYF
>TRBD2|-|TRBV25-1|TRBJ2-1
TGTGCCAGCAGTGTAGCGGGAGGTCGCGATGAGCAGTTCTTC
CASSVAGGRDEQFF
>TRBD2|-|TRBV5-5|TRBJ2-7
TGTGCCAGCAGCTTTCTAGCGGGGGGGCACGAGCAGTACTTC
CASSFLAGGHEQYF
>TRBD1|once|TRBV6-5|TRBJ1-6
TGTGCCAGCAGTCGGGACAGGCCATATAATTCACCCCTCCACTTT
CASSRDRPYNSPLHF
>TRBD2|few|TRBV30|TRBJ2-7
TGTGCCTGGAACCGTGCCATAGCGGGAGGGCCCCACGAGCAGTACTTC
CAWNRAIAGGPHEQYF
>TRBD2|once|TRBV19|TRBJ2-5
TGTGCCAGTAGTATAGATCGGGGGGGTGAGACCCAGTACTTC
CASSIDRGGETQYF
>TRBD1|-|TRBV5-1|TRBJ1-4
TGCGCCAGCAGCCTACGGCCCGGGACAGGGATAGAAAAACTGTTTTTT
CASSLRPGTGIEKLFF
>-|once|TRBV5-4|TRBJ2-2
TGTGCCAGCAGCTTGTGGAGCGGGACCGGGGAGCTGTTTTTT
CASSLWSGTGELFF
>-|few|TRBV6-1|TRBJ1-2
TGTGCCAGCAGCCCCGCCTGGGGGGTGGGTGGCTACACCTTC
CASSPAWGVGGYTF
>-|-|TRBV6-5|TRBJ2-7
TGTGCCAGCAGTTACGGTTCAGGGCAGGGGATCGAGCAGTACTTC
CASSYGSGQGIEQYF
>-|-|TRBV5-6|TRBJ1-3
TGTGCCAGCAGCTTGGGTCACTCTGGAAACACCATATATTTT
CASSLGHSGNTIYF
>TRBD2|-|TRBV2|TRBJ2-2
TGTGCCAGCAGTGGCCTAGCGGGACACACCGGGGAGCTGTTTTTT
CASSGLAGHTGELFF
>-|few|TRBV4-3|TRBJ2-1
TGCGCCAGCAGCCAAGACGGGGGAGATGAGCAGTTCTTC
CASSQDGGDEQFF
>TRBD1|once|TRBV5-4|TRBJ2-7
TGTGCCAGCACGGGACAGGGAGGGTTAAGGCAGTACTTC
CASTGQGGLRQYF
>TRBD1|-|TRBV5-6|TRBJ1-5
TGTGCCAGCAGCTTGGCCGGGACAGGGACACTACAGCCCCAGCATTTT
CASSLAGTGTLQPQHF
>TRBD1|-|TRBV11-2|TRBJ2-3
TGTGCCAGCAGCTTAGAACCGGGACAGGGCGCAGATACGCAGTATTTT
CASSLEPGQGADTQYF
>-|-|TRBV29-1|TRBJ2-7
TGCAGCGTTGTAAAATTCGGTGGTGTCGGTAGCTCCTACGAGCAGTACTTC
CSVVKFGGVGSSYEQYF
>TRBD1|-|TRBV5-1|TRBJ2-7
TGCGCCAGCAGCTTGGGGGACAGGGGATCCGAGCAGTACTTC
CASSLGDRGSEQYF
>-|-|TRBV19|TRBJ2-5
TGTGCCAGTAGTATAGGAGGACAGCAAGAGACCCAGTACTTC
CASSIGGQQETQYF
>-|-|TRBV19|TRBJ2-7
TGTGCCACCCGATTTGGGGGGACCGAGCAGTACTTC
CATRFGGTEQYF
>TRBD1|-|TRBV9|TRBJ2-3
TGTGCCAGCAGCCCCCCAGGGACAGGGGAAGGAGATACGCAGTATTTT
CASSPPGTGEGDTQYF
>-|-|TRBV7-3|TRBJ1-1
TGTGCCAGCAGCCTGGGGGCGAACACTGAAGCTTTCTTT
CASSLGANTEAFF
>-|-|TRBV4-1|TRBJ2-1
TGCGCCAGCAGCCAAGTTGTGGGGCTAGATATCAATGAGCAGTTCTTC
CASSQVVGLDINEQFF
>-|-|TRBV9|TRBJ1-3
TGTGCCAGCAGCGCCTCCGACAGTGCCAGCTCTGGAAACACCATATATTTT
CASSASDSASSGNTIYF
>-|-|TRBV6-6|TRBJ1-2
TGTGCCAGCAGTGCAGGGGAGAACTATGGCTACACCTTC
CASSAGENYGYTF
>TRBD2|-|TRBV5-1|TRBJ2-7
TGCGCCAGCAGCTTCAGTCCTAGCGGCCCTAAATCCTACGAGCAGTACTTC
CASSFSPSGPKSYEQYF
>TRBD2|once|TRBV6-1|TRBJ2-7
TGTGCCAGTAGGAGCGGGGGGCATAAAACCTACGAGCAGTACTTC
CASRSGGHKTYEQYF
>-|-|TRBV15|TRBJ1-4
TGTGCCACCAGCAGAGATCCAGGGGCCTCTAATGAAAAACTGTTTTTT
CATSRDPGASNEKLFF
>-|-|TRBV6-1|TRBJ2-1
TGTGCCAGCAGTGAACCCATTGCGGGACTTACGTATGAGCAGTTCTTC
CASSEPIAGLTYEQFF
>TRBD2|-|TRBV6-1|TRBJ2-5
TGTGCCAGCAGTCAAAGCGGGAGGTCATGGGTGACCCAGTACTTC
CASSQSGRSWVTQYF